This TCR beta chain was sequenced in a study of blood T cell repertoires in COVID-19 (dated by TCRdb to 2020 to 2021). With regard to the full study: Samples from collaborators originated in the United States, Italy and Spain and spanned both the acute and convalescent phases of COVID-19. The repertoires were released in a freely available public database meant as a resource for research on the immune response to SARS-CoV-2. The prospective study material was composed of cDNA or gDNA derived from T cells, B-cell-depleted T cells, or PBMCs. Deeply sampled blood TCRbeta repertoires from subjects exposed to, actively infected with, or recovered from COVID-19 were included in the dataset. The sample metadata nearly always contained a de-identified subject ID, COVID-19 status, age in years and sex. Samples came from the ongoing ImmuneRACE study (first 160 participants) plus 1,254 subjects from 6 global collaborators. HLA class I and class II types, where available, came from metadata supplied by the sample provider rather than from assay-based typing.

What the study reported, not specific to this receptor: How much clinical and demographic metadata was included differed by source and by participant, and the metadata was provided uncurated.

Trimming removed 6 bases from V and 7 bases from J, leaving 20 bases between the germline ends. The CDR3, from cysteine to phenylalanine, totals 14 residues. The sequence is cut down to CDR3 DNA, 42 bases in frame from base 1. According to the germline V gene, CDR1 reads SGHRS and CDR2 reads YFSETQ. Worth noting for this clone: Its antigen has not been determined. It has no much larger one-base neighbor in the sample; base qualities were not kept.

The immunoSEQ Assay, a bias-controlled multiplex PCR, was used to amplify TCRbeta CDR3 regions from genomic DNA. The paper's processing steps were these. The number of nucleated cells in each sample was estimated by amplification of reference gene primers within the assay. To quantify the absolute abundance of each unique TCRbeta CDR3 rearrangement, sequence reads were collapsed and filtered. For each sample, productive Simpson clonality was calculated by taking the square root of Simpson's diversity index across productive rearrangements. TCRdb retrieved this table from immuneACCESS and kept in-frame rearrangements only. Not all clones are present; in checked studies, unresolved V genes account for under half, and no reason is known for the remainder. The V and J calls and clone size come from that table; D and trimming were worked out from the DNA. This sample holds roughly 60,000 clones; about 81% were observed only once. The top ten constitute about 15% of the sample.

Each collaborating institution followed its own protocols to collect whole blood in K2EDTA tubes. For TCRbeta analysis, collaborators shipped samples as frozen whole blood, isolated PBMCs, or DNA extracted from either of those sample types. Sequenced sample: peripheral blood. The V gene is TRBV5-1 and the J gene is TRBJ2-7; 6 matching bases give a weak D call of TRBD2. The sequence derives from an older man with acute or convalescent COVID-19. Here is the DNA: TGCGCCAGCAACCAAAACCCCACCGCGGGGGAGCAGTACTTC. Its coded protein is CASNQNPTAGEQYF.